The next 22 T cell receptor beta chains were all read from a single sample in a study of T cells in Graves' hyperthyroidism and ophthalmopathy. There were TCR beta CDR3 regions amplified from RNA transcripts. HTBI primers were employed in a first-round RT-PCR of the TCR CDR3. Each CDR3 protein is one row after TCRdb ran MiXCR on the multiplex PCR reads. The data contain under 400,000 distinct CDR3 sequences, 15% to 20% of them singletons. The sample was blood. The receptors were gathered from a woman aged 45-59 years with Graves' hyperthyroidism.

This clonotype was observed at least ten times. This chain links TRBV18 with TRBJ1-1, with TRBD1 as a possible D gene (6 bases). Per the germline V gene, CDR1 is KGHSH and CDR2 is LQKENI. This CDR3 has 14 amino acids. Trimming left V 0 bases short and J 2 bases short, with 7 bases between. This CDR3 is CASSPPDRNTEAFF. CDR3 nucleotides: TGTGCCAGCTCACCACCGGACAGAAACACTGAAGCTTTCTTT.

This clonotype was counted ten times or more. V and J are TRBV11-2 and TRBJ2-3; TRBD2 might be the D (6 bases). Trimming left V 5 bases short and J 4 bases short, with 19 bases between. There are 16 residues in the CDR3. Germline CDR1 is SGHAT and CDR2 is FQNNGV. The CDR3 region is CASSLSGGVRADTQYF. The DNA for the CDR3 is TGTGCCAGCAGCCTGTCAGGAGGGGTAAGGGCAGATACGCAGTATTTT.

The chain carries TRBV20-1 and TRBJ2-7; D uncertain. Germline loops: CDR1 DFQATT, CDR2 SNEGSKA (reference sequence). The V end was cut by 0 bases, the J end by 7 bases, with 7 bases between. The CDR3 sequence is 11 residues long. The CDR3 DNA sequence: TGCAGTGCTAGAGATGCCACAGAGCAGTACTTC. Translated: CSARDATEQYF.

This clonotype was counted only a few times. The rearrangement links TRBV11-2 to TRBJ1-1; D is possibly TRBD1 (5 bases). The CDR3 covers 12 residues. V gave up 5 bases and J gave up 7 bases, with 11 bases separating them. Germline V gene data show CDR1 as SGHAT and CDR2 as FQNNGV. CDR3 residues: CASSRGAVEAFF. The CDR3 DNA follows: TGTGCCAGCAGCCGTGGGGCAGTTGAAGCTTTCTTT.

The V and J genes are TRBV7-8 and TRBJ2-7; tentative D call: TRBD1 (6 bases). V lost 1 base and J lost 2, with 12 bases in between. CDR3 length equals 15 residues. The V gene's germline CDR1 is SGHVS and CDR2 FQNEAQ. CDR3 residues: CASSLEWQGTYEQYF. The DNA of the CDR3 is TGTGCCAGCAGCTTAGAATGGCAGGGGACCTACGAGCAGTACTTC.

This clonotype was counted many times. CDR3 sequence reads: CASSLRGEEAFF. CDR3 nucleotides: TGTGCCAGCAGCTTACGGGGGGAGGAAGCTTTCTTT. The rearrangement joins TRBV11-2 to TRBJ1-1, with D perhaps TRBD1 (5 bases). Germline CDR1 and CDR2: SGHAT and FQNNGV. V lost 2 bases, J lost 8 bases, and 9 bases lay in between. The CDR3 runs 12 residues.

V gene TRBV29-1 combines with J gene TRBJ1-2; maybe TRBD1 (5 bases). Germline V CDR1 and CDR2: SQVTM, ANQGSEA. The CDR3 is made up of 13 amino acids. V was trimmed by 4 bases and J by 4 bases, leaving 13 bases between them. DNA of the CDR3: TGCAGCGTTGGCCAAGGGGACGGCTATGGCTACACCTTC. It translates to CSVGQGDGYGYTF. The whole variable domain, filled in from reference TRBV29-1 and TRBJ1-2, reads SAVISQKPSRDICQRGTSLTIQCQVDSQVTMMFWYRQQPGQSLTLIATANQGSEATYESGFVIDKFPISRPNLTFSTLTVSNMSPEDSSIYLCSVGQGDGYGYTFGSGTRLTVV.

V usage is TRBV10-3 and J usage is TRBJ2-1, with 9 bases matching TRBD2. The V and J ends lost 10 bases and 6 bases, in that order; junction bases with no gene match: 10. Germline CDR1 and CDR2: ENHRY and SYGVKD. This CDR3 contains 14 residues. CDR3 region: CATVAGEGRNEQFF. The CDR3 nucleotides read TGTGCCACCGTAGCGGGGGAGGGGCGCAATGAGCAGTTCTTC.

This clonotype was counted a single time. The chain combines TRBV5-1 with TRBJ1-4; D is perhaps TRBD1 (6 bases). CDR1 and CDR2 from the germline V gene are SGHRS and YFSETQ. CDR3 length equals 14 residues. The V end was cut by 2 bases, the J end by 11 bases, with 16 bases between. The chain's CDR3 is CASSFNGGVDKLFF. The CDR3 bases are TGCGCCAGCAGCTTTAATGGGGGCGTCGATAAACTGTTTTTT.

The J gene is TRBJ2-1, the V gene TRBV6-1, with D maybe TRBD2 (6 bases). The CDR3 runs to 15 residues. Germline V CDR1 and CDR2: MNHNS, SASEGT. Trimming took 6 bases from V and 0 from J, leaving 12 bases between them. CDR3 protein: CASRASGLSYNEQFF. In DNA, the CDR3 is TGTGCCAGCAGGGCAAGCGGGCTCTCCTACAATGAGCAGTTCTTC.

The V call is TRBV19, the J call TRBJ2-5; 7 bases map to TRBD2. This CDR3 has 14 amino acids. Germline V gene data show CDR1 as LNHDA and CDR2 as SQIVND (reference sequence). V lost 5 bases to trimming and J lost 12 bases; unmatched junction nucleotides: 15. CDR3 DNA: TGTGCCAGTAGTCCCAGCCCTGGGGGAGGGTCCGAGTACTTC. This translates into CASSPSPGGGSEYF.

This clonotype was picked up many times. The chain has TRBV12-3 or TRBV12-4 and TRBJ1-5; 7 nucleotides line up with TRBD1. The V and J ends lost 6 bases and 3 bases, in that order; junction bases with no gene match: 8. The length of the CDR3 is 15 residues. This CDR3 reads CASSPQGDNNQPQHF. The DNA for the CDR3 is TGTGCCAGCAGCCCTCAGGGGGACAACAATCAGCCCCAGCATTTT.

The rearrangement links TRBV12-3 or TRBV12-4 to TRBJ2-7, with D possibly TRBD1 on 6 matching bases. The CDR3 covers 16 residues. V shed 1 base and J shed 2 bases, with 15 bases lying between them. CDR3 amino acids: CASSLGRGIEPYEQYV. The CDR3 region has the DNA TGTGCCAGCAGTTTAGGCAGGGGAATTGAGCCCTACGAGCAGTACGTC.

This clonotype was found a few times. This chain joins TRBV2 and TRBJ1-6; the D is unclear. The CDR3 has 15 amino acids. The germline V and J ends were trimmed by 1 base and 4 bases, with 8 bases remaining between them. Germline CDR1 and CDR2: SNHLY and FYNNEI. Here the CDR3 reads CASSEDWVYNSPLHF. As DNA, the CDR3 is TGTGCCAGCAGTGAAGATTGGGTGTATAATTCACCCCTCCACTTT. Full variable domain (missing parts from reference TRBV2 and TRBJ1-6): EPEVTQTPSHQVTQMGQEVILRCVPISNHLYFYWYRQILGQKVEFLVSFYNNEISEKSEIFDDQFSVERPDGSNFTLKIRSTKLEDSAMYFCASSEDWVYNSPLHFGNGTRLTVT.

V usage is TRBV19 and J usage is TRBJ2-1, with D perhaps TRBD1 or TRBD2 (5 bases each). Trimming removed 0 bases at V and 6 bases at J, with 15 bases between. The CDR3 consists of 16 residues. Germline loops: CDR1 LNHDA, CDR2 SQIVND (reference sequence). CDR3 nucleotides: TGTGCCAGTAGTATAGATGGGACCCAAGGGAGCAATGAGCAGTTCTTC. Translating gives CASSIDGTQGSNEQFF.

The gene calls are TRBV15 and TRBJ1-1; maybe TRBD1 (5 bases). The V gene's germline CDR1 is LNHNV and CDR2 YYDKDF (reference sequence). V lost 5 bases and J lost 0, with 16 bases in between. The CDR3 covers 16 residues. In DNA, the CDR3 is TGTGCCACCAGCGTCGCCCGCGGGACGGTGAACACTGAAGCTTTCTTT. It encodes CATSVARGTVNTEAFF.

This clonotype was seen more than once but under ten times. The rearrangement uses TRBV20-1 and TRBJ1-1; D is ambiguous. Per the germline V gene, CDR1 is DFQATT and CDR2 is SNEGSKA (reference sequence). CDR3 length equals 14 residues. The V end was cut by 1 base, the J end by 1 base, with 10 bases between. In nucleotides, the CDR3 is TGCAGTGCTAGAGTCGCCGGAAGGAACACTGAAGCTTTCTTT. Translation gives CSARVAGRNTEAFF.

In its sample, this clonotype was seen many times. V gene TRBV20-1 combines with J gene TRBJ2-5, with 8 bases fitting TRBD1. The CDR3 totals 13 residues. CDR1 and CDR2 from the germline V gene are DFQATT and SNEGSKA (reference sequence). Trimming removed 7 bases from V and 4 bases from J; junction bases left unmatched: 8. The CDR3, as DNA: TGCAGTGTTACCCGGACAGGGTTAGAGACCCAGTACTTC. It encodes CSVTRTGLETQYF.

The gene calls are TRBV5-6 and TRBJ1-3; 7 positions agree with TRBD1. The V gene end was trimmed by 4 bases and the J gene end by 0 bases; junction bases not matched to a gene: 7. Germline CDR1 is SGHDT and CDR2 is YYEEEE. The CDR3 runs to 16 residues. As DNA, the CDR3 is TGTGCCAGCAGCAGCCTGGGACAGTCCTCTGGAAACACCATATATTTT. Its protein is CASSSLGQSSGNTIYF.

The V and J genes are TRBV29-1 and TRBJ2-7; the D gene could be TRBD1 or TRBD2 (7 bases each). This CDR3 is 14 amino acids long. With 2 bases removed from V and 2 bases from J, the gap between germline ends came to 13 bases. The germline V gene encodes CDR1 SQVTM and CDR2 ANQGSEA. CDR3 DNA: TGCAGCGTTGAAAAGGGAGGGGGCACCTACGAGCAGTACTTC. It is translated as CSVEKGGGTYEQYF.

This rearrangement joins TRBV4-1 to TRBJ2-7, with D unclear. This CDR3 has 13 residues. CDR1 MGHRA and CDR2 YSYEKL come from the germline V gene. V lost 2 bases, J lost 5 bases, and 10 bases lay in between. The CDR3 sequence: CASSQNPQDEQYV. CDR3 nucleotides: TGCGCCAGCAGCCAAAACCCCCAGGACGAGCAGTACGTC.

The chain carries TRBV14 and TRBJ2-7, with 7 nucleotides matching TRBD2. The CDR3 has 13 amino acids. Germline CDR1 reads SGHDN; CDR2 reads FVKESK. Trimming at V came to 1 base and at J to 5 bases, leaving 2 bases not matched to a gene. The CDR3: CASSQVGGDEQYF. CDR3 sequence (DNA): TGTGCCAGCAGCCAAGTTGGGGGGGACGAGCAGTACTTC.